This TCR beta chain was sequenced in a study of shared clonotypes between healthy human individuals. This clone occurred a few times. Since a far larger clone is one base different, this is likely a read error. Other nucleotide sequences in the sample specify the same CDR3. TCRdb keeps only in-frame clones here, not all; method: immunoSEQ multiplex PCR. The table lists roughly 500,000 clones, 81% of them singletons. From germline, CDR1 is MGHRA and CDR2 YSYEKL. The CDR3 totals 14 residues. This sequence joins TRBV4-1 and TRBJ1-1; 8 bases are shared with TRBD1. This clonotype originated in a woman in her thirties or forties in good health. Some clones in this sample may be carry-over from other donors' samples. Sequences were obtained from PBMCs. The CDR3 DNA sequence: TGCGCCAGCAGCCAAGTTGACAGGGGCACTGAAGCCTTCTTT. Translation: CASSQVDRGTEAFF.